The source of this T cell receptor beta chain is a study of CXCR3-negative and CXCR3-positive naive CD8 T cells. Study-level points and caveats: The authors found comparable surface CD5 between naive subsets and inferred TCR strength from TRB CDR3 properties. For CXCR3-positive naive cells, TRB CDR3s were more hydrophobic than those of CXCR3-negative naive cells.

Preparation of TRB cDNA libraries relied on 5' RACE carrying UMI labels. After re-calling the 5' RACE reads, TCRdb lists one entry per CDR3 protein, DNA absent. Listed are 130,000 to 150,000 distinct CDR3 sequences; roughly 0.28% falls within the top ten. Triplicates of roughly 300,000 cells were sorted from each CD8+ T cell subset. For this clonotype: Antigen specificity is unknown.

The receptor's source is a human donor in good health. Some clones in this sample may be carry-over from other donors' samples. The sample comprised naive CXCR3+ CD8+ T cells from blood. Subset denoted: CD45RO-CCR7+CD27+CD95- naive CD8+ T cells expressing CXCR3 (TNR3+).

The CDR3 spells CASGQGAFTGELFF. The J gene is TRBJ2-2, the V gene TRBV2; without DNA, the TCRdb call of TRBD1 cannot be checked. Germline V gene lookup returns CDR1 SNHLY and CDR2 FYNNEI. This CDR3 is 14 amino acids long. The variable domain in full, with the rest retrieved from reference TRBV2 and TRBJ2-2, is EPEVTQTPSHQVTQMGQEVILRCVPISNHLYFYWYRQILGQKVEFLVSFYNNEISEKSEIFDDQFSVERPDGSNFTLKIRSTKLEDSAMYFCASGQGAFTGELFFGEGSRLTVL.